One sample yielded the 18 T cell receptor beta chains listed below, sequenced in a study of T-cell reconstitution after alpha-beta-depleted transplantation in children. During its preparation, the TCRbeta library received unique molecular identifiers. MiXCR, applied by TCRdb to the PCR reads, yields one record per CDR3 protein. The profile covers 500,000 to 600,000 distinct CDR3 sequences, with over 20% appearing a single time and under 45% taken by the ten largest. Material: PBMCs, obtained before TCRalphabeta/CD19-depleted stem cell transplant. The receptors shown here come from a boy in the first two years of life with Wiskott-Aldrich syndrome, due to receive a stem cell transplant.

There are many counts of this clonotype. The V and J genes are TRBV7-9 and TRBJ2-3; D remains ambiguous. Germline V gene sequence: CDR1 SEHNR, CDR2 FQNEAQ (reference sequence). The length of the CDR3 is 14 residues. V lost 5 bases and J lost 0, with 9 bases in between. The CDR3 coding sequence is TGTGCCAGCAGCCCGGGTCTCAGCACAGATACGCAGTATTTT. Translation: CASSPGLSTDTQYF.

This chain connects TRBV5-1 to TRBJ2-1; 11 nucleotides agree with TRBD2. The CDR3 covers 16 residues. V shed 4 bases, J shed 1 base, and the junction held 4 bases outside the gene matches. The V gene's germline CDR1 is SGHRS and CDR2 YFSETQ. The CDR3 region has the DNA TGCGCCAGCAGCAAACTAGCGGGAGTGTCCTACAATGAGCAGTTCTTC. Protein product: CASSKLAGVSYNEQFF.

This rearrangement joins TRBV28 to TRBJ2-1, with D hard to call. The CDR3 has 12 amino acids. Germline V gene lookup returns CDR1 MDHEN and CDR2 SYDVKM. Between the trimmed V and J ends, which lost 2 bases and 10 bases, there was a span of 9 bases. CDR3 DNA sequence: TGTGCCAGCAGTTTAATTTCCCAGGAGCAGTTCTTC. Translating it yields CASSLISQEQFF.

This clonotype was recorded once. The chain links TRBV6-6 to TRBJ1-5; 7 nucleotides align to TRBD1. V lost 8 bases to trimming and J lost 6 bases; unmatched junction nucleotides: 7. CDR1 is MNHNY, CDR2 SVGAGI, per germline (reference sequence). CDR3 length: 13 residues. The CDR3 here is CASGDRVSQPQHF. The CDR3 DNA follows: TGTGCCAGCGGAGACAGGGTTAGTCAGCCCCAGCATTTT.

This clonotype was found a few times. The V gene is TRBV20-1, the J gene TRBJ1-4; 8 bases match TRBD1. With 6 bases clipped from V and 3 bases from J, the junction kept 3 bases outside the gene matches. CDR3 length: 13 amino acids. Germline-derived CDR1 and CDR2 are DFQATT and SNEGSKA (reference sequence). In DNA form, the CDR3 reads TGCAGTGCACCGGACAGGGCTAATGAAAAACTGTTTTTT. Protein product: CSAPDRANEKLFF.

The chain employs TRBV20-1 and TRBJ1-4; no clear D gene. The CDR3 contains 14 residues. Germline V lookup: CDR1 DFQATT, CDR2 SNEGSKA (reference sequence). Trimming removed 3 bases at V and 4 bases at J, with 12 bases between. CDR3 region: CSASSDGSNEKLFF. DNA for the CDR3: TGCAGTGCTAGTAGTGACGGGAGTAATGAAAAACTGTTTTTT.

As DNA, the CDR3 is TGTGCCAGCAGTGCCCCCGGGACGATCAACACTGAAGCTTTCTTT. Its protein product is CASSAPGTINTEAFF. The chain joins TRBV6-1 to TRBJ1-1, with TRBD1 as a possible D gene (5 bases). The CDR3 is 15 amino acids. Trimming took 4 bases from V and 2 from J, leaving 14 bases between them. Germline CDR1 is MNHNS and CDR2 is SASEGT.

The J gene is TRBJ2-3, the V gene TRBV5-1, with D hard to call. Deletions cut 0 bases from V and 3 bases from J, with 8 bases between. Germline-derived CDR1 and CDR2 are SGHRS and YFSETQ. CDR3 size: 14 residues. CDR3 loop: CASSLGWQTDTQYF. In DNA form, the CDR3 reads TGCGCCAGCAGCTTGGGGTGGCAGACAGATACGCAGTATTTT.

The chain links TRBV5-6 to TRBJ2-1; possible D gene TRBD2, 6 bases. This CDR3 spans 15 amino acids. Deletions cut 4 bases from V and 5 bases from J, with 16 bases between. Germline CDR1 reads SGHDT; CDR2 reads YYEEEE. The CDR3: CASSDAGTFHNEQFF. The CDR3 region has the DNA TGTGCCAGCAGCGACGCCGGGACTTTTCACAATGAGCAGTTCTTC.

In this sample, this clonotype turned up a few times. This rearrangement joins TRBV5-1 to TRBJ2-5; 7 nucleotides match TRBD1. Germline CDR1 SGHRS, CDR2 YFSETQ. This CDR3 has 17 residues. Trimming cost V 3 bases and J 2 bases; bases outside gene matches: 13. CDR3 bases: TGCGCCAGCAGCTACGAATTGGGACAGCCTACACAAGAGACCCAGTACTTC. Translated, it gives CASSYELGQPTQETQYF. The whole variable domain, filled in from reference TRBV5-1 and TRBJ2-5, reads KAGVTQTPRYLIKTRGQQVTLSCSPISGHRSVSWYQQTPGQGLQFLFEYFSETQRNKGNFPGRFSGRQFSNSRSEMNVSTLELGDSALYLCASSYELGQPTQETQYFGPGTRLLVL.

A few counts support this clonotype. This rearrangement joins TRBV30 to TRBJ2-3, with D hard to call. The CDR3 is made up of 16 amino acids. The V gene lost 2 bases and the J gene lost 10 bases, with 25 bases spanning the gap. Germline V gives CDR1 GTSNPN, CDR2 SVGIG (reference sequence). The CDR3 region is CAWSPPSPGFMGAQYF. CDR3 DNA: TGTGCCTGGAGTCCTCCAAGCCCTGGGTTCATGGGCGCGCAGTATTTT.

This chain uses TRBV5-1 with TRBJ1-3, with 10 bases that match TRBD1. The CDR3 runs 17 residues. Germline assignment: CDR1 SGHRS and CDR2 YFSETQ. V shed 0 bases and J 2 bases; nucleotides not matched to a gene: 5. CDR3 sequence: CASSLAGDRGAGNTIYF. CDR3 nucleotides: TGCGCCAGCAGCTTGGCGGGGGACAGGGGCGCTGGAAACACCATATATTTT.

This chain uses TRBV7-2 with TRBJ2-1; no clear D. Germline loops: CDR1 SGHTA, CDR2 FQGNSA. This CDR3 is built from 15 residues. Trimming stripped 1 base from V and 7 bases from J, with 14 bases between. The CDR3 spells CASSLDPSASNEQFF. CDR3 nucleotides: TGTGCCAGCAGCTTAGACCCTAGTGCCTCGAATGAGCAGTTCTTC.

The sample holds a few counts of this clonotype. The chain links TRBV5-1 to TRBJ1-1; D uncertain. The V and J ends lost 3 bases and 1 base respectively, with 13 bases between them. Germline V gene data show CDR1 as SGHRS and CDR2 as YFSETQ. The CDR3 loop spans 15 amino acids. CDR3 sequence: CASSWAAPSNTEAFF. The CDR3 DNA sequence: TGCGCCAGCAGCTGGGCGGCGCCTTCGAACACTGAAGCTTTCTTT.

This clonotype was counted a few times. V gene TRBV12-3 or TRBV12-4 combines with J gene TRBJ2-7, with TRBD2 identical over 12 bases. Trimming cost V 6 bases and J 3 bases; bases outside gene matches: 6. The CDR3 is 15 amino acids. The DNA for the CDR3 is TGTGCCAGCAGCTCCAGGACTAGCGGGAACTACGAGCAGTACTTC. As protein: CASSSRTSGNYEQYF.

The V gene is TRBV20-1, the J gene TRBJ2-1; TRBD2 agrees at 10 bases. The J segment lost 9 bases and the V segment lost 5 bases, leaving 13 bases of the junction unmatched. The CDR3 consists of 15 residues. The germline V gene encodes CDR1 DFQATT and CDR2 SNEGSKA (reference sequence). The CDR3 nucleotides read TGCAGTGCTCCGGCCGGGCTAGCGGGAGCCGTTGAGCAGTTCTTC. Its translation is CSAPAGLAGAVEQFF.

The chain carries TRBV29-1 and TRBJ2-7; no reliable D call. V was pared by 2 bases and J by 0 bases, with 5 bases between. Germline values: CDR1 SQVTM, CDR2 ANQGSEA. The CDR3 runs to 12 residues. CDR3 amino acids: CSVEQSSYEQYF. The DNA for the CDR3 is TGCAGCGTTGAACAAAGCTCCTACGAGCAGTACTTC.

DNA of the CDR3: TGTGCCAGCTCCCCGCGTGGAGTAAGCACAGATACGCAGTATTTT. It codes for CASSPRGVSTDTQYF. The chain couples TRBV7-2 to TRBJ2-3; D is unresolved. Germline V CDR1 and CDR2: SGHTA, FQGNSA. This CDR3 has 15 residues. V shed 8 bases and J shed 0 bases, with 15 bases lying between them.